This T cell receptor beta chain derives from a study of shared clonotypes between healthy human individuals. Study in general: The study used three CD4 naive, three CD4 memory, two CD8 naive and one CD8 memory plate per donor.

Per germline, CDR1 SNHLY and CDR2 FYNNEI. CDR3 size: 14 residues. V was shortened by 6 bases and J by 5 bases, with 14 bases between the two germline ends. The study, taken as a whole, reports: Memory subsets generally showed smaller estimated richness than naive subsets did. It was observed that approximately 5% of naive CD4 clonotypes were shared across several donors.

About this clone itself: Its antigen is not known.

TCRdb keeps only in-frame clones here, not all; method: immunoSEQ multiplex PCR. This sample carries about 1.1 million clones, roughly 80% of them seen once, and the ten largest clones take almost 0.9%. The sequence was collected from a man between 18 and 29 years old in good health. Some clones in this sample may be carry-over from other donors' samples. This chain joins TRBV2 and TRBJ1-5; D ambiguous. The specimen sequenced was memory CD4+ T cells from PBMCs. Subset meaning: CD45RA-negative fraction. Here the CDR3 reads CASSSHWTDQPQHF. The CDR3 DNA reads TGTGCCAGCAGCTCGCATTGGACTGATCAGCCCCAGCATTTT.